This T cell receptor (beta chain) was sequenced in a study of blood T cell repertoires in COVID-19. Libraries were prepared by immunoSEQ multiplex PCR; TCRdb keeps only in-frame clonotypes and omits some of them. The profile shows 310,000 or so clones, about nine tenths of them singletons. Participant-reported clinical history was the basis for cohort assignment. Symptom resolution, clearance, or two negative PCRs marked the recovered donors of Cohort 3. This TCR came from a middle-aged woman who had recovered from COVID-19. Material: PBMCs or T cells enriched from blood (not recorded which).

The CDR3 here is CASSGQVSDTEAFF. The DNA of the CDR3 is TGTGCCAGCAGCGGACAGGTATCGGACACTGAAGCTTTCTTT. V is TRBV9 and J is TRBJ1-1, with a possible D match to TRBD1 (6 bases). The CDR3 is 14 residues long. The V end lost 3 bases, the J end lost 3 bases, and 12 bases lay between the germline ends. Germline V gives CDR1 SGDLS, CDR2 YYNGEE.